This T cell receptor beta chain stems from a study of T cell responses to AZD1222 COVID-19 vaccine (dated by TCRdb to the early 2020s). Background on the whole study: AZD1222 recipients given second doses at about 4 weeks or at about 12 weeks were pooled, since spike-specific TCR depth and breadth were not found to differ between the two schedules. A total of 233 trial participants underwent TCR sequencing, of whom some 210 received two doses of AZD1222 and about 25 received two doses of the MenACWY control vaccine. Enrollment into the trials was organized by age into subgroups of 18-55, 56-69 and 70-plus years, and those subgroups contained about 150, 27 and 61 TCR-sequenced participants, respectively.

What the authors observed across the whole study: Most participants were white British and females outnumbered males, and the authors suggested that clonal diversity may have been underestimated. Vaccine-associated CD4 TCRs spanned the whole spike protein, with dominant responses in regions 160-218 and 743-854. Conclusions about previously exposed vaccinees are limited because only six or seven AZD1222 recipients were SARS-CoV-2 seropositive at baseline. The 56-69-year group was small, and its depth increase did not reach significance, likely because of low power. Because no samples from the day 14 peak response were available, repertoires could be characterized only after the peak T cell response. Nearly half of unique spike-specific TCRs reportedly recognized epitopes outside regions mutated in the B.1.351 and B.1.1.7 variants. After two AZD1222 doses, both the breadth and the depth of spike-specific TCRs were significantly higher than at day 0 and than in MenACWY recipients.

CDR1 is given as SGHAT and CDR2 as FQNNGV, both from the germline V gene. From cysteine to phenylalanine, the CDR3 is 13 amino acids long. The retained sequence is limited to the CDR3, 39 bases, with the frame set at the first base. V is clipped by 4 bases and J by 4 bases, and the sequence between their germline boundaries is 10 bases long. The CDR3 regions of human TCRbeta chains were analyzed by immunosequencing. Concerning the study's data processing: TCRs in the repertoires were matched against a reference library of SARS-CoV-2-specific TCRs that had been generated with the MIRA antigen-specificity platform. Breadth was defined as the fraction of unique TCRs that were SARS-CoV-2-associated. Depth was defined as the fraction of total T cells that were SARS-CoV-2-associated. Using the MIRA data, each spike-specific TCR was mapped to the spike region that the TCR reacts to and placed in a CD4 or CD8 class. Log10-transformed breadth and depth values were compared by one-way ANOVA with Sidak's multiple comparisons tests. Sourced from immuneACCESS, this table was stored by TCRdb with only in-frame sequences that have V and J called. A share of the clones is absent; for the studies checked, an unresolved V gene accounts for under half, and the remainder has no known explanation. V, J and clone size are taken as reported in that table, and D and trimming were inferred from the DNA itself. The sample records about 94,000 clones, roughly 88% of which are singletons. The ten largest clones capture about 14% of the sample.

The meaning of the sample's time point label: baseline before first vaccination. The vaccinee samples were drawn from two UK trials, COV001 and COV002, one of which was a single-blind randomized controlled phase 2/3 trial testing AZD1222 (ChAdOx1 nCoV-19) in healthy adults. For TCRbeta chain sequencing, PBMC samples from trial participants were taken at day 0 and at day 28 after the second dose. This clone has a single count. Its recognized antigen is unknown. The record has no base qualities; no much larger clone is one base away. The rearrangement joined TRBV11-2 to TRBJ1-2; the D gene lacks a confident call. Sequencing used peripheral blood, obtained on day 0 of AZD1222 vaccination. This receptor was taken from an adult in good health. The DNA is as follows: TGTGCCAGCAGCTCACTAATACCCTATGGCTACACCTTC. Its protein reads: CASSSLIPYGYTF.